This passage covers 8 T cell receptor beta chains from one sample sequenced in a study of cytomegalovirus exposure and HLA in healthy donors. The PCR made use of 60 Vbeta and 13 Jbeta primers. Some clones are missing from TCRdb's copy, which holds only in-frame ones; the method was immunoSEQ multiplex PCR. Of roughly 250,000 clones in the sample, 80% were seen once. The sequenced sample consisted of PBMCs. The receptors originated from a girl aged 2 to 10 in good health and CMV-seronegative.

This clone has more than one count but fewer than ten. This sample includes further DNA sequences coding for the same CDR3. J is TRBJ2-5 and V is TRBV9; 16 bases are a match to TRBD2. The CDR3 length is 16 residues. V lost 3 bases and J lost 2; bases outside the gene matches: 1. From germline, CDR1 is SGDLS and CDR2 YYNGEE. The CDR3 reads CASSEGLAGGQETQYF. The CDR3 region has the DNA TGTGCCAGCAGCGAGGGACTAGCGGGGGGGCAAGAGACCCAGTACTTC.

The V and J genes are TRBV28 and TRBJ1-1; D ambiguous. This CDR3 comprises 14 residues. Germline V gives CDR1 MDHEN, CDR2 SYDVKM. Deletions cut 6 bases from V and 1 base from J, with 12 bases between. The CDR3 DNA sequence: TGTGCCAGCAGCCTCCCGGCAGGGAACACTGAAGCTTTCTTT. It specifies CASSLPAGNTEAFF.

This rearrangement joins TRBV5-4 to TRBJ2-5; 9 positions agree with TRBD1. V was pared by 0 bases and J by 5 bases, with 5 bases of the junction left unmatched. CDR1 is SGHNT and CDR2 is YYREEE in the germline V gene (reference sequence). The length of the CDR3 is 15 residues. The CDR3 bases are TGTGCCAGCAGCTTGGCGACAGGGGGTAAGGAGACCCAGTACTTC. Protein: CASSLATGGKETQYF.

Concerning this clone itself: Sequence at one end of the junction differs from germline and may be a read error. The V and J genes are TRBV7-9 and TRBJ2-7; 7 nucleotides line up with TRBD1. Germline V CDR1 and CDR2: SEHNR, FQNEAQ (reference sequence). CDR3 length: 13 residues. In nucleotides, the CDR3 is TGTTCCAGCAGGAGACAGGGAAGCTACGAGCAGTACTTC. It is translated as CSSRRQGSYEQYF.

The genes are TRBV5-1 and TRBJ1-1, with D uncertain. V lost 2 bases and J 1 base, leaving 6 bases between the germline ends. The CDR3 covers 13 residues. Germline V gene lookup returns CDR1 SGHRS and CDR2 YFSETQ. CDR3 region: CASSFEGNTEAFF. CDR3 DNA sequence: TGCGCCAGCAGCTTTGAGGGGAACACTGAAGCTTTCTTT.

V is TRBV5-4 and J is TRBJ2-3, with TRBD1 identical over 9 bases. Unmatched junction bases numbered 6, after V lost 4 bases and J lost 0 bases. The germline V gene encodes CDR1 SGHNT and CDR2 YYREEE (reference sequence). CDR3 size: 16 residues. CDR3 sequence: CASSGQGTTSTDTQYF. CDR3 DNA sequence: TGTGCCAGCAGCGGACAGGGGACGACTAGCACAGATACGCAGTATTTT.

V usage is TRBV7-3 and J usage is TRBJ1-2, with a possible D match to TRBD1 (6 bases). CDR3 length: 15 residues. In germline, CDR1 is SGHTA, CDR2 FQGTGA. Trimming took 0 bases from V and 6 from J, leaving 14 bases between them. This CDR3 reads CASSLTWEGTHGYTF. The CDR3 coding sequence is TGTGCCAGCAGCTTAACGTGGGAGGGGACACATGGCTACACCTTC.

This clone was seen more than once but under ten times. The chain has TRBV2 and TRBJ2-2, with 8 bases fitting TRBD2. Germline V lookup: CDR1 SNHLY, CDR2 FYNNEI. The CDR3 loop spans 16 amino acids. Trimming cost V 6 bases and J 4 bases; bases outside gene matches: 10. The CDR3 is CASRQTGGRATGELFF. CDR3 in DNA: TGTGCCAGCAGACAAACGGGGGGGCGCGCCACCGGGGAGCTGTTTTTT.